These T cell receptor beta chains were read from a single sample in a study of blood T cell repertoires in COVID-19. Clones were sequenced by immunoSEQ multiplex PCR, and TCRdb holds only the in-frame ones, with some missing. Seen here are under 250,000 clones, about four fifths observed once, and the top ten hold 5.5% to 7%. Sequenced: peripheral blood. These receptors all come from a woman between 40 and 50 years old with COVID-19, enrolled during active disease. Each CDR3 is given without its conserved first and last residue.

j_call cdr3_length v_call cdr3_aa
TRBJ1-5 12 TRBV27 ASRPGTLGQPQH
TRBJ2-1 18 TRBV21-1 ASSKAGTSGGARPYNEQF
TRBJ2-6 17 TRBV21-1 ASSYRLPPGSPGANVLT
TRBJ1-6 13 TRBV7-2 ASSLAFSDNSPLH
TRBJ1-2 13 TRBV6-1 ASSEAQGSGYGYT
TRBJ2-1 14 TRBV5-4 ASSLAGSGSYNEQF
TRBJ1-4 11 TRBV2 ASKGGGNEKLF
TRBJ1-2 11 TRBV6-5 ASSPDRELHYT
TRBJ2-3 13 TRBV27 ASSLTRGRADTQY
TRBJ2-1 11 TRBV27 ASSWTERYEQF
TRBJ1-2 15 TRBV4-1 ASSQESQGLPNYGYT
TRBJ2-7 13 TRBV24-1 ATSVWGRASYEQY
TRBJ1-4 13 TRBV6-4 ASSDSTGGNEKLF
TRBJ1-3 14 TRBV23-1 ASSQPPGPTGNTIY
TRBJ1-3 11 TRBV10-3 AIKLGQGNTIY
TRBJ1-1 11 TRBV6-2/TRBV6-3 ASSSTGAQEAF
TRBJ1-2 11 TRBV6-1 ASSELANYGYT
TRBJ2-7 13 TRBV6-5 ASSYGLAGAYEQY
TRBJ2-7 13 TRBV7-2 ASSLRGGDLYEQY
TRBJ2-7 10 TRBV7-8 ASSPTEYEQY
TRBJ1-4 13 TRBV18 ASTGQGPFDEKLF
TRBJ1-4 14 TRBV7-3 ASSLTLGQTNEKLF
TRBJ1-4 11 TRBV2 ASSSDSGEKLF
TRBJ1-5 16 TRBV10-2 ASSENGVGGGVNQPQH
TRBJ1-2 14 TRBV13 ASSSKSSGTAYGYT
TRBJ1-6 11 TRBV2 AGRGAYNSPLH
TRBJ1-2 12 TRBV28 ASSLRHWDYGYT
TRBJ2-1 15 TRBV7-2 ASSPRGTWTSANEQF
TRBJ1-2 10 TRBV2 ASSGRRGGYT
TRBJ1-2 13 TRBV7-9 ASSSQGEVVYGYT
TRBJ2-5 13 TRBV7-9 ASSLGTALSETQY
TRBJ2-7 12 TRBV19 ASRNRGSSYEQY
TRBJ1-1 11 TRBV3-1/TRBV3-2 ASSPQGSTEAF
TRBJ2-3 11 TRBV20-1 SASVSSTDTQY
TRBJ2-3 14 TRBV12-5 ASGLVGTVRTDTQY
TRBJ2-7 10 TRBV12-3/TRBV12-4 ASSFGLYEQY
TRBJ1-2 13 TRBV18 ASSPVYRAVYGYT
TRBJ2-3 10 TRBV9 ASSVATDTQY
TRBJ2-5 13 TRBV27 AIQRTGESLETQY
TRBJ1-6 14 TRBV25-1 ASSGGTGGFNSPLH
TRBJ2-7 9 TRBV19 ASSSSYEQY
TRBJ2-7 15 TRBV4-1 ASSQEARPGGSYEQY
TRBJ1-3 14 TRBV7-2 ASSLYPGSSGNTIY
TRBJ1-1 14 TRBV18 ASSRDTQPMNTEAF
TRBJ1-1 10 TRBV19 ASSIFNTEAF
TRBJ2-3 13 TRBV7-7 ASSFGLAHTDTQY
TRBJ1-1 11 TRBV10-2 ASVKQGSTEAF
TRBJ1-2 11 TRBV6-2/TRBV6-3 ASSYHPAPGYT
TRBJ1-2 13 TRBV3-1/TRBV3-2 ASSQDGNSPYGYT
TRBJ2-3 13 TRBV3-1/TRBV3-2 ASSQGTSGKDTQY
TRBJ1-5 12 TRBV2 ASSNSGGNQPQH
TRBJ1-1 15 TRBV5-1 ASSLASRSEGVPEAF
TRBJ2-3 11 TRBV3-1/TRBV3-2 ASTGSRVNTQY
TRBJ2-7 14 TRBV25-1 ASSLPGGQGAYEQY
TRBJ1-1 9 TRBV10-1 ASSDSPPAF